The clone carrying this TCR beta chain was detected only once. Its antigen is still unknown. The record originates from a study of cytomegalovirus exposure and HLA in healthy donors. Overall study results and limits: Most TCR sequences were uncommon, yet certain public TCRs appeared in many donors. Some V segments, including TRBV6-2 and TRBV6-3, were excluded as indistinguishable. Among donors in an Asian-associated ancestry cluster, a later analysis reportedly found fewer N-insertions than the approximately 670-donor mean. According to the study, roughly 180 TCR beta chains were cytomegalovirus-associated.

Primers: 60 Vbeta forward and 13 Jbeta reverse. Assay: immunoSEQ multiplex PCR; the TCRdb copy retains only in-frame clones and omits some. The data show some 150,000 clones, 80% seen once. Germline CDR1 reads SGHTA; CDR2 reads FQGNSA. The trim removed 1 base at V and 5 bases at J, leaving 4 bases unmatched. The CDR3 has 14 amino acids. The sequenced material came from PBMCs. This chain links TRBV7-2 with TRBJ2-7; 8 bases are a match to TRBD2. The TCR comes from a man aged 35-49 years in good health and CMV-seropositive. The CDR3 is CASSLVAGGHEQYF. The CDR3 coding sequence is TGTGCCAGCAGCTTAGTGGCGGGAGGCCACGAGCAGTACTTC.